These 18 T cell receptor beta chains were all obtained from the same sample, sequenced in a study of read filtering for tumor transcriptome and immune sequencing. The library was built from roughly 400 ng RNA with molecular barcoded adaptors for alpha/delta and beta/gamma chains. Via MiXCR, TCRdb re-called the reads, giving one row per CDR3 protein. The data hold some 50,000 distinct CDR3 sequences, with 20% observed a single time. Sequenced input: a population of CD138-negative cells sorted from bone marrow. These receptors were taken from a donor over 35 with multiple myeloma.

This clonotype was picked up a small number of times. V and J are TRBV6-6 and TRBJ2-7, with TRBD2 as a possible D gene (6 bases). This CDR3 comprises 15 residues. Germline V gene sequence: CDR1 MNHNY, CDR2 SVGAGI (reference sequence). Trimming cost V 5 bases and J 2 bases, with 16 bases left between them. The CDR3 spells CASSAHREIAYEQYF. CDR3 bases: TGTGCCAGCAGTGCCCACCGGGAGATCGCCTACGAGCAGTACTTC.

This clonotype was picked up many times. This chain connects TRBV5-1 to TRBJ1-1, with D possibly TRBD1 on 6 matching bases. Trimming removed 5 bases from V and 5 bases from J, with 19 bases in between. This CDR3 region has 15 residues. Looked up from germline, CDR1 is SGHRS and CDR2 is YFSETQ. CDR3 nucleotide sequence: TGCGCCAGCAGTTCGGACCCGACAGGAGGTACTGAAGCTTTCTTT. This gives the protein CASSSDPTGGTEAFF.

This clonotype showed up just a few times. The V and J genes are TRBV3-1 and TRBJ2-3; 7 bases agree with TRBD2. Germline V gene sequence: CDR1 LGHDT, CDR2 YNNKEL (reference sequence). The ends lost 5 bases at V and 2 bases at J; junction bases unmatched: 1. The CDR3 has 13 amino acids. The CDR3 sequence: CASSGTTTDTQYF. In nucleotides, the CDR3 is TGTGCCAGCAGCGGGACTACCACAGATACGCAGTATTTT.

This clonotype was detected a few times. In DNA form, the CDR3 reads TGTGCCAGTAGTACGGTAGGACGGAGTAACTATGGCTACACCTTC. Protein: CASSTVGRSNYGYTF. The rearrangement links TRBV19 to TRBJ1-2; D gene ambiguous. V was pared by 4 bases and J by 1 base, with 13 bases between. CDR1 LNHDA and CDR2 SQIVND come from the germline V gene (reference sequence). CDR3 length: 15 amino acids. The full variable domain, with the rest looked up from reference TRBV19 and TRBJ1-2, is DGGITQSPKYLFRKEGQNVTLSCEQNLNHDAMYWYRQDPGQGLRLIYYSQIVNDFQKGDIAEGYSVSREKKESFPLTVTSAQKNPTAFYLCASSTVGRSNYGYTFGSGTRLTVV.

This clonotype came up many times. This chain joins TRBV28 and TRBJ2-7; 9 bases line up with TRBD2. V was pared by 5 bases and J by 0 bases, with 11 bases of the junction left unmatched. Germline V gene data show CDR1 as MDHEN and CDR2 as SYDVKM. This CDR3 region has 17 residues. CDR3 DNA: TGTGCCAGCAGTCAAGGGGTGACTAGCGGTCCCTCCTACGAGCAGTACTTC. Its translation: CASSQGVTSGPSYEQYF.

This clonotype occurred many times. The rearrangement links TRBV15 to TRBJ2-1; 9 bases match TRBD2. The germline gives CDR1 LNHNV, CDR2 YYDKDF (reference sequence). V trimming: 1 base; J trimming: 4 bases; junction bases outside the gene matches: 2. The length of the CDR3 is 15 residues. The CDR3 protein is CATSRVREGYNEQFF. Written as DNA, the CDR3 is TGTGCCACCAGCAGAGTGCGGGAGGGGTACAATGAGCAGTTCTTC.

The sample holds many counts of this clonotype. V is TRBV29-1 and J is TRBJ2-1; tentatively, D is TRBD2 (6 bases). Germline V gene sequence: CDR1 SQVTM, CDR2 ANQGSEA. V was trimmed by 3 bases and J by 5 bases, leaving 14 bases between them. The length of the CDR3 is 14 residues. The chain's CDR3 is CSVDRDSADNEQFF. CDR3 DNA: TGCAGCGTTGATCGGGACTCCGCCGACAATGAGCAGTTCTTC.

This clonotype appeared once. One junction end disagrees with the germline gene, perhaps due to a read error. The rearrangement uses TRBV9 and TRBJ2-1, with unresolved D. In germline, CDR1 is SGDLS, CDR2 YYNGEE. CDR3 length: 12 residues. The CDR3 DNA sequence: TGTGCCAGCGGCGTTCGCGGAAATGAGCAGTTCTTC. This encodes CASGVRGNEQFF. Drawing the rest from reference TRBV9 and TRBJ2-1, the complete variable domain is DSGVTQTPKHLITATGQRVTLRCSPRSGDLSVYWYQQSLDQGLQFLIQYYNGEERAKGNILERFSAQQFPDLHSELNLSSLELGDSALYFCASGVRGNEQFFGPGTRLTVL.

In this sample, this clonotype turned up a few times. The chain employs TRBV20-1 and TRBJ1-1; perhaps TRBD1 as D (6 bases). Germline CDR1 DFQATT, CDR2 SNEGSKA (reference sequence). This CDR3 has 14 residues. The V end lost 1 base, the J end lost 5 bases, and 14 bases lay between the germline ends. The CDR3 sequence is CSARVGGASTEAFF. As DNA, the CDR3 is TGCAGTGCTAGAGTAGGGGGGGCTAGTACTGAAGCTTTCTTT.

This clonotype has at least ten counts. CDR3 sequence: CASTLWASGRVAYNEQFF. CDR3 bases: TGTGCCAGCACCCTGTGGGCTAGCGGGAGAGTCGCCTACAATGAGCAGTTCTTC. The chain recombines TRBV6-2 or TRBV6-3 with TRBJ2-1; 10 bases align to TRBD2. The germline CDR1 and CDR2 sequences are MNHEY and SVGEGT. The CDR3 contains 18 residues. The V gene end was trimmed by 7 bases and the J gene end by 2 bases; junction bases not matched to a gene: 14.

The table lists this clonotype with many counts. The chain couples TRBV6-2 or TRBV6-3 to TRBJ2-3; 8 bases line up with TRBD2. Germline lookup yields CDR1 MNHEY and CDR2 SVGEGT. Losses at the gene ends were 0 bases for V and 1 base for J; bases not matched to a gene: 3. This CDR3 region has 16 residues. CDR3 sequence: CASSYSTTSGTDTQYF. The CDR3 nucleotides are TGTGCCAGCAGTTACTCTACGACTAGCGGCACAGATACGCAGTATTTT.

This clonotype was counted only a few times. V and J are TRBV5-1 and TRBJ2-7, with TRBD2 identical over 14 bases. Germline V gene sequence: CDR1 SGHRS, CDR2 YFSETQ. V was clipped by 0 bases and J by 0 bases; unmatched bases: 11. The CDR3 runs 20 residues. The CDR3 nucleotides are TGCGCCAGCAGCTTGGAATTCCCGGGACTAGCGGGAGTCAGCTCCTACGAGCAGTACTTC. Encoded protein: CASSLEFPGLAGVSSYEQYF.

Ten or more counts support this clonotype. The rearrangement joins TRBV2 to TRBJ2-7, with 7 nucleotides matching TRBD1. The CDR3 has 14 amino acids. Germline values: CDR1 SNHLY, CDR2 FYNNEI. The junction had 12 bases not matched to a gene; V was cut back by 10 bases and J by 3 bases. CDR3 loop: CATVSGTALYEQYF. As DNA, the CDR3 is TGTGCCACAGTTTCCGGGACAGCCCTCTACGAGCAGTACTTC.

There are a few counts of this clonotype. The chain's CDR3 is CSARDPTHLGLAGCTQYF. CDR3 DNA: TGCAGTGCTAGAGATCCAACCCACCTGGGACTAGCGGGATGTACGCAGTATTTT. The chain joins TRBV20-1 to TRBJ2-3, with 13 bases aligning to TRBD2. The CDR3 contains 18 residues. J lost 8 bases, V lost 0 bases, and 14 bases had no gene match. Germline V CDR1 and CDR2: DFQATT, SNEGSKA (reference sequence).

Of note for this clonotype: An end of the junction differs from the germline gene, which may be a read error. The rearrangement links TRBV30 to TRBJ1-2; unclear D gene. The germline gives CDR1 GTSNPN, CDR2 SVGIG (reference sequence). The CDR3 loop spans 13 amino acids. This CDR3 reads CAWSVRSEVGYIF. CDR3 nucleotides: TGTGCCTGGAGTGTTAGGAGTGAGGTTGGCTACATCTTC. Looking up the rest from reference TRBV30 and TRBJ1-2 gives the full variable domain: SQTIHQWPATLVQPVGSPLSLECTVEGTSNPNLYWYRQAAGRGLQLLFYSVGIGQISSEVPQNLSASRPQDRQFILSSKKLLLSDSGFYLCAWSVRSEVGYIFGSGTRLTVV.

A remark on this clonotype: A much larger clone differs by one base, so this may be a read error. V is TRBV2 and J is TRBJ2-3; a possible D gene is TRBD1 (5 bases). The CDR3 spans 14 residues. Germline assignment: CDR1 SNHLY and CDR2 FYNNEI. The CDR3 spells CDSRPNRISDTQYF. As DNA, the CDR3 is TGTGACAGCAGGCCTAACAGGATCTCAGATACGCAGTATTTT.

Many counts were recorded for this clonotype. The rearrangement uses TRBV29-1 and TRBJ2-5; no clear D. Germline lookup yields CDR1 SQVTM and CDR2 ANQGSEA. The CDR3 has 12 residues. Between the trimmed V and J ends, which lost 4 bases and 4 bases, there was a span of 10 bases. CDR3 region: CSVVGFAETQYF. The CDR3 bases are TGCAGCGTTGTGGGGTTTGCAGAGACCCAGTACTTC.

This clonotype was detected many times. The gene calls are TRBV6-6 and TRBJ2-5; a weak D match, TRBD2 (5 bases). CDR1 MNHNY and CDR2 SVGAGI come from the germline V gene (reference sequence). V shed 0 bases and J shed 5 bases, with 22 bases lying between them. The CDR3 totals 18 residues. The CDR3: CASSYSKEVANVWETQYF. DNA of the CDR3: TGTGCCAGCAGTTACTCGAAGGAGGTAGCGAATGTGTGGGAGACCCAGTACTTC.